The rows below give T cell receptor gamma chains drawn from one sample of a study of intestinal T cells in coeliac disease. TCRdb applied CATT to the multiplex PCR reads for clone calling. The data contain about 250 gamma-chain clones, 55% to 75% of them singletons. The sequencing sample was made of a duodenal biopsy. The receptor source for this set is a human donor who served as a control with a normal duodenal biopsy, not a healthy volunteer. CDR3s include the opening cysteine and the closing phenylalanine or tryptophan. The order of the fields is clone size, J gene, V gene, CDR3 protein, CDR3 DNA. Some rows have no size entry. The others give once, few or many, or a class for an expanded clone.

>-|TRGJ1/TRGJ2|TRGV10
CAALDLHKKLF
TGTGCTGCGTTGGACCTTCATAAGAAACTCTTT
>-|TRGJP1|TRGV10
CAAWDPPGWFKIF
TGTGCTGCGTGGGACCCCCCTGGTTGGTTCAAGATATTT
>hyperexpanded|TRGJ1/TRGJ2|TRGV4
CATWVPDYYKKLF
TGTGCCACCTGGGTCCCCGATTATTATAAGAAACTCTTT
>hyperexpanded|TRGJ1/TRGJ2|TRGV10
CAAWDNYYKKLF
TGTGCTGCGTGGGATAATTATTATAAGAAACTCTTT
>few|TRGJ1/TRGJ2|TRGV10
CAAWGLEKKLF
TGTGCTGCGTGGGGATTAGAAAAGAAACTCTTT
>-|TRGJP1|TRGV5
CATWDRPGVYHGWFKIF
TGTGCCACCTGGGACAGGCCGGGGGTTTACCATGGTTGGTTCAAGATATTT
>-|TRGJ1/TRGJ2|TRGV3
CATWDVDYKKLF
TGTGCCACCTGGGACGTTGATTATAAGAAACTCTTT
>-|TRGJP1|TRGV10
CAAWDSSGWFKIF
TGTGCTGCGTGGGATTCCTCTGGTTGGTTCAAGATATTT
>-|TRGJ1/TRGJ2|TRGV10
CAAWGSDYKKLF
TGTGCTGCGTGGGGATCGGATTATAAGAAACTCTTT
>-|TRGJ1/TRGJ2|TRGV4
CAHLGWAYYKKLF
TGTGCCCACCTGGGATGGGCGTACTATAAGAAACTCTTT
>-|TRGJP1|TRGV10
CAAWASVWFKIF
TGTGCTGCGTGGGCCTCTGTTTGGTTCAAGATATTT
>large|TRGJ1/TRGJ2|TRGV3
CATWDGGYYKKLF
TGTGCCACCTGGGACGGGGGGTATTATAAGAAACTCTTT
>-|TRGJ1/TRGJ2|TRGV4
CATWDAQLYYKKLF
TGTGCCACCTGGGATGCCCAACTTTATTATAAGAAACTCTTT
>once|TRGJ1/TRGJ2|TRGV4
CATWDWGYKKLF
TGTGCCACCTGGGATTGGGGGTATAAGAAACTCTTT
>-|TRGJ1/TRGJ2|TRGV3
CATWDSLQRRDYKKLF
TGTGCCACCTGGGACAGCCTCCAACGGAGGGATTATAAGAAACTCTTT
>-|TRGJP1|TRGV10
CAAWGPKVWFKIF
TGTGCTGCGTGGGGCCCAAAAGTTTGGTTCAAGATATTT
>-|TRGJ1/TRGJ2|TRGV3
CAPGTYYKKLF
TGTGCACCTGGGACGTATTATAAGAAACTCTTT
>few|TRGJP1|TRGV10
CAAWAQSWFKIF
TGTGCTGCGTGGGCCCAAAGTTGGTTCAAGATATTT
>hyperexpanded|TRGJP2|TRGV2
CATWDGRGGGDWIKTF
TGTGCCACCTGGGACGGGCGGGGCGGTGGTGATTGGATCAAGACGTTT
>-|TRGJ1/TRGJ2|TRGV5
CATWDSQKLF
TGTGCCACCTGGGACAGCCAGAAACTCTTT
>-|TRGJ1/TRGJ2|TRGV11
CTTVPVRSSQGGFKKLF
-
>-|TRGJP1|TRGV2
CATWVGPAPAFKIF
TGTGCCACCTGGGTTGGGCCTGCGCCTGCATTCAAGATATTT
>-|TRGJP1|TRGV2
CATWVWACGLQFKIF
TGTGCCACCTGGGTTTGGGCCTGCGGCCTGCAGTTCAAGATATTT
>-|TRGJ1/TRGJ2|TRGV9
CALWEVLGYYKKLF
TGTGCCTTGTGGGAGGTGCTGGGTTATTATAAGAAACTCTTT
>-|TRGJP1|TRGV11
CACWIRHVSTMGGTGWFKIF
TGTGCCTGCTGGATTAGGCACGTTTCGACCATGGGGGGCACTGGTTGGTTCAAGATATTT
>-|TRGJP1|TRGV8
CATWIMRWFKIF
TGTGCCACCTGGATAATGCGTTGGTTCAAGATATTT
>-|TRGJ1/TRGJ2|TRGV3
CATWDRRTKLF
TGTGCCACCTGGGACAGGCGGACGAAACTCTTT
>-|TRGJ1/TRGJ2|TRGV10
CAAWGFPPNYYKKLF
TGTGCTGCGTGGGGATTCCCCCCGAATTATTATAAGAAACTCTTT
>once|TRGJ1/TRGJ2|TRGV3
CATWDMEKLF
TGTGCCACCTGGGACATGGAGAAACTCTTT
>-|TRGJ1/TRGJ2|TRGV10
CAAWDNRISYYKKLF
TGTGCTGCGTGGGATAATCGGATTAGTTATTATAAGAAACTCTTT
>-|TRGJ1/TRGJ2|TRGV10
CAAWDSSYKKLF
TGTGCTGCGTGGGATTCTAGTTATAAGAAACTCTTT